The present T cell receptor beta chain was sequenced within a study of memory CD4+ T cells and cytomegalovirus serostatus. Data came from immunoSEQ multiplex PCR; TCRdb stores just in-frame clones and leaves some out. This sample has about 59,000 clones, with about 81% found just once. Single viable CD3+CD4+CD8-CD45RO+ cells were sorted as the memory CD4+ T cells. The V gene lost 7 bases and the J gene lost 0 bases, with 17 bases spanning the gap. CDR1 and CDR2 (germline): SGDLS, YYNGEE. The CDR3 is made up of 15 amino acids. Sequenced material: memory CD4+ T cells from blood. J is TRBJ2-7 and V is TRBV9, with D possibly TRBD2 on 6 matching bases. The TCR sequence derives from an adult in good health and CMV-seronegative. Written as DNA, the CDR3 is TGTGCCAGCGCCGGCGGGGAGTTTAGCTCCTACGAGCAGTACTTC. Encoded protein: CASAGGEFSSYEQYF.